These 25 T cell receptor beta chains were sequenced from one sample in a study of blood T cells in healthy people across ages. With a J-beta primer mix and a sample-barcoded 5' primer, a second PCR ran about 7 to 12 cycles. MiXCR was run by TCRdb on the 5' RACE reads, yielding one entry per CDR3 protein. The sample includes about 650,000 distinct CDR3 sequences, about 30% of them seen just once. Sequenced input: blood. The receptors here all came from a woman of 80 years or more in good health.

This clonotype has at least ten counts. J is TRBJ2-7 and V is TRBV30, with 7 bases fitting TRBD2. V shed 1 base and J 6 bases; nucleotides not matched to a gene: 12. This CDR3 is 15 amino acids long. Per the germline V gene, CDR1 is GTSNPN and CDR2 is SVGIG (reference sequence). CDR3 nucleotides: TGTGCCTGGAGTGCTACTCCGGGGGGAACTACCGAGCAGTACTTC. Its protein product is CAWSATPGGTTEQYF.

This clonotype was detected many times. The DNA of the CDR3 is TGCAGTGCTAGAGTAGGCCAAGAGACCCAGTACTTC. Encoded protein: CSARVGQETQYF. The gene calls are TRBV20-1 and TRBJ2-5; D not resolved. CDR1 and CDR2 (germline): DFQATT, SNEGSKA (reference sequence). This CDR3 has 12 residues. Trimming cost V 1 base and J 1 base, with 4 bases left between them.

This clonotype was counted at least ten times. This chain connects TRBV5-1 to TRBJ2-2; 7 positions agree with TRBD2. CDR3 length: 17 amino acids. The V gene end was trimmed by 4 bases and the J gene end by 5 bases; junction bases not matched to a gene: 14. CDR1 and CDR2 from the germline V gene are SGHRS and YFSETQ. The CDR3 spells CASSNTQGGDYTGELFF. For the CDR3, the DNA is TGCGCCAGCAGCAACACCCAAGGCGGGGACTATACCGGGGAGCTGTTTTTT.

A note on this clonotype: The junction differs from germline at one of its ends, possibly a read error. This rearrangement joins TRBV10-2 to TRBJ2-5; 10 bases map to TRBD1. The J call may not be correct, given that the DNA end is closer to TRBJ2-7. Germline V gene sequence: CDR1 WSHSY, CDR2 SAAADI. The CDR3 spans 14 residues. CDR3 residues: CASGDSGQGYEQYF. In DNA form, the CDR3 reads TGCGCCAGCGGTGACTCGGGACAGGGGTACGAGCAGTACTTC.

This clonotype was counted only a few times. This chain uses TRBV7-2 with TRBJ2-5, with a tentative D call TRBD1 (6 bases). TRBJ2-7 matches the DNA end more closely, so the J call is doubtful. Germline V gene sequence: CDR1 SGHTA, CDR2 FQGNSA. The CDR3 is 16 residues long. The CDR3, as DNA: TGTGCCAGCAGCCCAGTCTCAGGGGTCCGGTCCTACGAGCAGTACTTC. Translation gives CASSPVSGVRSYEQYF.

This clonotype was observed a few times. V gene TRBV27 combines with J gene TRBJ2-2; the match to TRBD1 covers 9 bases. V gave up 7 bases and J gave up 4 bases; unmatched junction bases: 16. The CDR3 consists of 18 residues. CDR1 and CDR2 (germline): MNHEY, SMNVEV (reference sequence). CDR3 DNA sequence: TGTGCCAGCACCTTTAAAAGGGTGGGACAGGGCGGCACCGGGGAGCTGTTTTTT. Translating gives CASTFKRVGQGGTGELFF.

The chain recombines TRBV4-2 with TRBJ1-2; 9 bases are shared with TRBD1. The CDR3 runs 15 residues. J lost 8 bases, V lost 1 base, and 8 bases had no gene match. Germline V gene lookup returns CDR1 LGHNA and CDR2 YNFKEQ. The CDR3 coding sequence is TGTGCCAGCAGCCAAGCAGCGGGACAGGGTAAAGGCTACACCTTC. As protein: CASSQAAGQGKGYTF.

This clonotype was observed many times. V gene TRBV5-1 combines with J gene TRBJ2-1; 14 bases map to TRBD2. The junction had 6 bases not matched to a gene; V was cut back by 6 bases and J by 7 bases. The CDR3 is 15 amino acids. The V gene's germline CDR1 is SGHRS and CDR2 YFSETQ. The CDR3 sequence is CASMTSGGAWNEQFF. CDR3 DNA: TGCGCCAGCATGACTAGCGGGGGGGCCTGGAATGAGCAGTTCTTC.

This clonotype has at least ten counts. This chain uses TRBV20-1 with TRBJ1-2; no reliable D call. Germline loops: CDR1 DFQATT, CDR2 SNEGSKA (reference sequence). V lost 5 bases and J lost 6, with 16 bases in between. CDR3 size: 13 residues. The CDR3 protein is CSAVLSVGNGYTF. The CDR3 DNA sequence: TGCAGTGCTGTTCTAAGCGTTGGGAATGGCTACACCTTC.

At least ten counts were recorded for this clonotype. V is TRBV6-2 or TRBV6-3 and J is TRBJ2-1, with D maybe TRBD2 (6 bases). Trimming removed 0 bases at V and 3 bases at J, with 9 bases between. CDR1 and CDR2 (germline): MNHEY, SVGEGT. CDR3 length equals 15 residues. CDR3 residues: CASSYSGGGYNEQFF. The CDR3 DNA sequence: TGTGCCAGCAGTTACTCCGGGGGAGGCTACAATGAGCAGTTCTTC.

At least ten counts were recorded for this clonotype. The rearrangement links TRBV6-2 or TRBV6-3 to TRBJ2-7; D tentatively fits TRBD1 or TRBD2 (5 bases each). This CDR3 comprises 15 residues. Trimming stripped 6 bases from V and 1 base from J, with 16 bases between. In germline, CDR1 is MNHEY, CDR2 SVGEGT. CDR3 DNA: TGTGCCAGCAGATCCGGACAAGGAGGATCCTACGAGCAGTACTTC. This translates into CASRSGQGGSYEQYF.

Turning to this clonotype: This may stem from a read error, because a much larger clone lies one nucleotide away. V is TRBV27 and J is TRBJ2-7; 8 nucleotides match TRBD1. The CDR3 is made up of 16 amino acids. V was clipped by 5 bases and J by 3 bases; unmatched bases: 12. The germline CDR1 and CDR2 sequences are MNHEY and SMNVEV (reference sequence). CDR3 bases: TGTGCCAGCAGTCCCCGCCGGGACAGGAATTTCTACGAGCAGTACTTC. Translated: CASSPRRDRNFYEQYF.

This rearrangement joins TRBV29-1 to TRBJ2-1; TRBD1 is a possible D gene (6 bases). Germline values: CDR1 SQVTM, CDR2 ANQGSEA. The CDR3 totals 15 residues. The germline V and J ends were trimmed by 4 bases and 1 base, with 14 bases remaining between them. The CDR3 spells CSVVTGSKSYNEQFF. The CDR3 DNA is TGCAGCGTTGTTACAGGGAGTAAATCCTACAATGAGCAGTTCTTC.

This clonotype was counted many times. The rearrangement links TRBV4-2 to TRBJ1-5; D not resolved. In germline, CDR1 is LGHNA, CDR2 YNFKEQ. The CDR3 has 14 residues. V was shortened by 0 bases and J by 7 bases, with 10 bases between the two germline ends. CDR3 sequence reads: CASSQDGSDQPQHF. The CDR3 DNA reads TGTGCCAGCAGCCAAGATGGGTCGGACCAGCCCCAGCATTTT.

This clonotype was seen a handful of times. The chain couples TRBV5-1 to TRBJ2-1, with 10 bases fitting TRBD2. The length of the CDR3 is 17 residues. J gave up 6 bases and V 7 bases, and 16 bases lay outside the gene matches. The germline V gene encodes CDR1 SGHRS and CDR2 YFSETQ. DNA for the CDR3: TGCGCCAGCGCACTTTCGGGAGCGGGGGGGCCTTCCAATGAGCAGTTCTTC. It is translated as CASALSGAGGPSNEQFF.

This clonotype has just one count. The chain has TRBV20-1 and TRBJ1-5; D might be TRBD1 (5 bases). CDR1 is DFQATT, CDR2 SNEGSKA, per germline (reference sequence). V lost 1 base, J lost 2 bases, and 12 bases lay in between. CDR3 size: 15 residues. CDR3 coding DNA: TGCAGTGCTAGAGCGGAAAGGGGAGGCAATCAGCCCCAGCATTTT. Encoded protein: CSARAERGGNQPQHF.

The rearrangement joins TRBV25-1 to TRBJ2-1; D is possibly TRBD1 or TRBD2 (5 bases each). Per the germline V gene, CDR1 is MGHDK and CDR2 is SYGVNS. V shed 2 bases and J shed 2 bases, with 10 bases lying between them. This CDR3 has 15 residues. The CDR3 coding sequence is TGTGCCAGCAGTGAAGAGGGGAAGGCCTACAATGAGCAGTTCTTC. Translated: CASSEEGKAYNEQFF.

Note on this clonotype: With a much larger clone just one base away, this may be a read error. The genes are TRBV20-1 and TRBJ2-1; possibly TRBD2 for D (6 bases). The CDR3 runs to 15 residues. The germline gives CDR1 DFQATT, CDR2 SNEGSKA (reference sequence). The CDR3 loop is CSAGGGTPSHNEQFF. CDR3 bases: TGCAGTGCTGGCGGAGGGACCCCCTCCCACAATGAGCAGTTCTTC.

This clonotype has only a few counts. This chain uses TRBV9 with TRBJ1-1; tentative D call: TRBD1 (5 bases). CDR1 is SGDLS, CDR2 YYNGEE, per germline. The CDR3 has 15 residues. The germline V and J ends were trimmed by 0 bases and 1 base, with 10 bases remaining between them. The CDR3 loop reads CASSVAGVSNTEAFF. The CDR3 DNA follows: TGTGCCAGCAGCGTAGCGGGGGTCTCGAACACTGAAGCTTTCTTT.

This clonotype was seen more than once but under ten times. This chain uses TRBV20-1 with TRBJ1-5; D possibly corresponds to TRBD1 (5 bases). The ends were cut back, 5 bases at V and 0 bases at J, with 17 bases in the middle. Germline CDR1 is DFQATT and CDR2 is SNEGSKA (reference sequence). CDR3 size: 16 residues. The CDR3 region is CSALLGGRYSNQPQHF. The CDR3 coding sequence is TGCAGTGCTCTCCTGGGGGGACGATATAGCAATCAGCCCCAGCATTTT.

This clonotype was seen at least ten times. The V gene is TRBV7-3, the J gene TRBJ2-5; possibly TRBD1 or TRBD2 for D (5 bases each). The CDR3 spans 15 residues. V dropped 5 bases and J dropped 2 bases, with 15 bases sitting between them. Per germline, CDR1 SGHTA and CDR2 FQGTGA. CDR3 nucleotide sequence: TGTGCCAGCAGCCAAACGTCCTGGGGGCAAGAGACCCAGTACTTC. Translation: CASSQTSWGQETQYF.

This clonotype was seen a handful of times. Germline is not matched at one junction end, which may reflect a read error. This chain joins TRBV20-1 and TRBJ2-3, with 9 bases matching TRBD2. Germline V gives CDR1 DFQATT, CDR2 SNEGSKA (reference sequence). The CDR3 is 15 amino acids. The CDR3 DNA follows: TGCAGTGCTAGAGATAGGTTAGCGGGGGTGGATACGCCGTATTTT. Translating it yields CSARDRLAGVDTPYF.

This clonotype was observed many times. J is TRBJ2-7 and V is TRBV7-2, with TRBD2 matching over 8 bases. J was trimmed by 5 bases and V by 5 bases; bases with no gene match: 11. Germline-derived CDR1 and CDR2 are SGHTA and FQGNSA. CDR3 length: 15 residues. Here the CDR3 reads CASSSVSSGPNEQYF. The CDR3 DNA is TGTGCCAGCAGCAGTGTGTCTAGCGGGCCTAACGAGCAGTACTTC.

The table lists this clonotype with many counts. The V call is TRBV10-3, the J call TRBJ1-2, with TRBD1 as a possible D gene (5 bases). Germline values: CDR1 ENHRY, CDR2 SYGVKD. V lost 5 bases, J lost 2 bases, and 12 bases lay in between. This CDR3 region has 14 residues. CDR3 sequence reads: CAISRDGTNYGYTF. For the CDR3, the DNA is TGTGCCATCAGTCGGGACGGCACAAACTATGGCTACACCTTC.

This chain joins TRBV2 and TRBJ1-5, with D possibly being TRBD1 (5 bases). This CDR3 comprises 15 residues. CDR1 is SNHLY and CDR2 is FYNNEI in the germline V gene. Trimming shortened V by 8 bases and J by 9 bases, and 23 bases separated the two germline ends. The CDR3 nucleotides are TGTGCCAGCGTTTCGGGCAGGGATTATAATTCGCCCCAGCATTTT. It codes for CASVSGRDYNSPQHF.